This TCR beta chain was profiled in a study of technical replicates of blood from a few donors. Germline V CDR1 and CDR2: SGDLS, YYNGEE. V lost 1 base to trimming and J lost 3 bases, with 15 bases between them. The CDR3 is made up of 16 amino acids. Here immunoSEQ multiplex PCR was the method, and the copy in TCRdb shows in-frame clones only, minus some. The sample has about 80,000 clones, roughly nine tenths seen once. The chain couples TRBV9 to TRBJ2-3; TRBD2 might be the D (5 bases). The clonotype comes from a human donor in good health. Source material: T cells isolated from PBMCs. CDR3 in amino acids: CASSVRAAPVTDTQYF. The CDR3 DNA reads as TGTGCCAGCAGCGTACGAGCGGCGCCGGTAACAGATACGCAGTATTTT.